This TCR gamma chain emerged from a study of Vδ1+ human thymocytes. Thymocytes were sorted as CD3+ TCRVdelta1+ TCRVdelta2- after alphabeta T cell depletion. Between about 96% and 99.6% of sorted thymocytes were Vdelta1+. Comments on this clone: What it binds is not known. This may arise from a read error, as a much more abundant clone is one base away. This sample also contains other DNA sequences that code for the same CDR3.

The study's findings and limits: Bulk data may be misread because of unexpected Vdelta2 sequences. Thymic delta-chain repertoires held roughly 20% Vdelta2 sequences and few Vdelta3, despite high sort purity. In the thymus, TRG and TRD repertoires looked highly polyclonal with Gaussian CDR3 lengths.

Sequences come from RNA converted to cDNA by reverse transcription. CDR3 amplicons came from multiplex PCR with pooled V-gene forward and constant-region reverse primers. TCRdb called clones from the multiplex PCR reads again using CATT. The sample records 20,000 to 25,000 gamma-chain clones, approximately 15% being singletons. Germline assignment: CDR1 EGSTGY and CDR2 YDSYTSSV. V gave up 1 base and J gave up 0 bases; unmatched junction bases: 3. The CDR3 length is 14 residues. The chain recombines TRGV4 with TRGJ1 or TRGJ2. The clonotype comes from a child younger than two who had congenital heart surgery. Sequenced: Vdelta1+ gamma-delta thymocytes from the thymus. The subset was: FACS-sorted CD3+ TCRalphabeta- TCRVdelta1+ TCRVdelta2- thymocytes. CDR3 DNA sequence: TGTGCCACCTGGGATGGACCGAATTATTATAAGAAACTCTTT. Its translation is CATWDGPNYYKKLF.